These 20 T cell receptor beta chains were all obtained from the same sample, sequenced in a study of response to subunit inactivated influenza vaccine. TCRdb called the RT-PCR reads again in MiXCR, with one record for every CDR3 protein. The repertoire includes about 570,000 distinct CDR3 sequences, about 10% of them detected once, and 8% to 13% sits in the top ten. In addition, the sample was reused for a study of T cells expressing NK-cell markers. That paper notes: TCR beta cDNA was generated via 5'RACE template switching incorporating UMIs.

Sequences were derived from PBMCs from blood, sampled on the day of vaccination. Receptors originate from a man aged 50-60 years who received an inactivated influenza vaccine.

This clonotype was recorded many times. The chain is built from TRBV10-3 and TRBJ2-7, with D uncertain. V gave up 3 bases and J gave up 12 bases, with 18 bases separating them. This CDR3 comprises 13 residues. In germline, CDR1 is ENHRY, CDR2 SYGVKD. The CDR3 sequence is CAISDPSSYVRYF. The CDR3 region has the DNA TGTGCCATCAGTGACCCCTCTTCGTACGTTCGGTACTTC.

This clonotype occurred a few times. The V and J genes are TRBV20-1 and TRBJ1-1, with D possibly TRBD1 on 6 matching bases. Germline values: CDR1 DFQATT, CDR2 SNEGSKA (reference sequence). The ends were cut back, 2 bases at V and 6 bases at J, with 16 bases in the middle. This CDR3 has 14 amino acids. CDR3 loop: CSARTRGGTAEAFF. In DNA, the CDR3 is TGCAGTGCTAGAACCAGGGGTGGAACTGCTGAAGCTTTCTTT.

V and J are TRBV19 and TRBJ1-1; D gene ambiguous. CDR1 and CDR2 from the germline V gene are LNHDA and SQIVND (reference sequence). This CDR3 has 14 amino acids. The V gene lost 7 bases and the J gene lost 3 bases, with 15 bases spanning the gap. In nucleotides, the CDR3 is TGTGCCAGTAAGAACTGGCCAGCTTACACTGAAGCTTTCTTT. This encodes CASKNWPAYTEAFF.

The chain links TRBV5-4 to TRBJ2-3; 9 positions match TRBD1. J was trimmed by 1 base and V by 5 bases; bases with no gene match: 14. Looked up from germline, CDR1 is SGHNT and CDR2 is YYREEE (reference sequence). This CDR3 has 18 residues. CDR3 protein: CASSQSTGQGFRTDTQYF. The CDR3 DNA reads TGTGCCAGCAGTCAATCAACGGGACAGGGTTTTCGCACAGATACGCAGTATTTT.

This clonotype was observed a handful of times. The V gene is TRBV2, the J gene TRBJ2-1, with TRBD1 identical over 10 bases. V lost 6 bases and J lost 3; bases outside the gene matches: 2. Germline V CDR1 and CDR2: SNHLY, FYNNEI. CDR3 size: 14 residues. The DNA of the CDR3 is TGTGCCAGCAGGGACAGGGGGATCTACAATGAGCAGTTCTTC. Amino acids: CASRDRGIYNEQFF.

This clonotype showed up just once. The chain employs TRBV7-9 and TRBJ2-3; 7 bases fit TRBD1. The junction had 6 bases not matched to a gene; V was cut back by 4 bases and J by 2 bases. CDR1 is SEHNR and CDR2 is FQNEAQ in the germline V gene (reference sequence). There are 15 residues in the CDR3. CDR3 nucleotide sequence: TGTGCCAGCAGCTCACGGGACAGATCCACAGATACGCAGTATTTT. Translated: CASSSRDRSTDTQYF.

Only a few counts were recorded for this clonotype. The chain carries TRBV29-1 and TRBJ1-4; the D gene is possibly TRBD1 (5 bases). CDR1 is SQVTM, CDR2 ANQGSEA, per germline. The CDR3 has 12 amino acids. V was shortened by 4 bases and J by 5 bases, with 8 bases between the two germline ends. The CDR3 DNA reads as TGCAGCGTTGTAGGGGCCAATGAAAAACTGTTTTTT. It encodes CSVVGANEKLFF. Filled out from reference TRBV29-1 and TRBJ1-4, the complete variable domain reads SAVISQKPSRDICQRGTSLTIQCQVDSQVTMMFWYRQQPGQSLTLIATANQGSEATYESGFVIDKFPISRPNLTFSTLTVSNMSPEDSSIYLCSVVGANEKLFFGSGTQLSVL.

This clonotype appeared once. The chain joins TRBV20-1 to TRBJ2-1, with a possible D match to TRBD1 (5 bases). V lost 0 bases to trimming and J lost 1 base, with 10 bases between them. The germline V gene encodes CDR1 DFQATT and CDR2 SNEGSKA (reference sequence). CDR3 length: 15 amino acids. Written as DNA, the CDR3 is TGCAGTGCTAGAGATTTCCAGGGTTCCTACAATGAGCAGTTCTTC. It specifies CSARDFQGSYNEQFF.

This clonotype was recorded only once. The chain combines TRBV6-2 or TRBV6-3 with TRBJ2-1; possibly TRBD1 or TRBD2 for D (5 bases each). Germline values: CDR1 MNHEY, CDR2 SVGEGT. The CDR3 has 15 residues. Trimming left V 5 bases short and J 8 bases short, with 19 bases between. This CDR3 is CASSPGTSLYDEQFF. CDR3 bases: TGTGCCAGCAGTCCCGGGACCAGCCTTTACGATGAGCAGTTCTTC.

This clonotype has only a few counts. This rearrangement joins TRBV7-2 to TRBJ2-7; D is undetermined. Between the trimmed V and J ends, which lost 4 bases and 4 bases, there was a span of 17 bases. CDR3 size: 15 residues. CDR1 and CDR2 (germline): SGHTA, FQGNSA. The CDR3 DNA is TGTGCCAGCAGCTCCATCGGCATTGCCTATTACGAGCAGTACTTC. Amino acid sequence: CASSSIGIAYYEQYF. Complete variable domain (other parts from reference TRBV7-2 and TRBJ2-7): GAGVSQSPSNKVTEKGKDVELRCDPISGHTALYWYRQSLGQGLEFLIYFQGNSAPDKSGLPSDRFSAERTGGSVSTLTIQRTQQEDSAVYLCASSSIGIAYYEQYFGPGTRLTVT.

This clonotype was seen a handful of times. CDR3 coding DNA: TGCAGCGTTGCGGCAGGGACTGAAGCTTTCTTT. Translation: CSVAAGTEAFF. This chain connects TRBV29-1 to TRBJ1-1; TRBD1 is a possible D gene (5 bases). Trimming took off 4 bases at V and 5 bases at J, with 8 bases between the two ends. This CDR3 contains 11 residues. Germline CDR1 is SQVTM and CDR2 is ANQGSEA.

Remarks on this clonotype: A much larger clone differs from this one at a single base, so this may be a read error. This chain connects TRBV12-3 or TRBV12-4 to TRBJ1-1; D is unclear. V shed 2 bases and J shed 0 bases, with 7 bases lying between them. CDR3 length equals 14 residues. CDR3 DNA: TGTGCCAGCAGTTTACCCGGGATGAACACTGAAGCTTTCTTT. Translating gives CASSLPGMNTEAFF.

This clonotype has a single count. The CDR3, as DNA: TGTGCCAGCAGCTTAGGGACAGGCACCAATGAGCAGTTCTTC. Its protein is CASSLGTGTNEQFF. The J gene is TRBJ2-1, the V gene TRBV7-7; TRBD1 aligns across 7 bases. CDR1 and CDR2 from the germline V gene are SSHAT and FNYEAQ (reference sequence). V was pared by 1 base and J by 6 bases, with 3 bases of the junction left unmatched. The CDR3 loop spans 14 amino acids.

The CDR3 reads CASSQDLTGFNYEQYF. CDR3 nucleotide sequence: TGTGCCAGCAGCCAAGACCTAACTGGTTTTAACTACGAGCAGTACTTC. This chain links TRBV7-9 with TRBJ2-7; no reliable D call. Germline V CDR1 and CDR2: SEHNR, FQNEAQ (reference sequence). The CDR3 runs to 16 residues. V lost 5 bases and J 3 bases, leaving 20 bases between the germline ends.

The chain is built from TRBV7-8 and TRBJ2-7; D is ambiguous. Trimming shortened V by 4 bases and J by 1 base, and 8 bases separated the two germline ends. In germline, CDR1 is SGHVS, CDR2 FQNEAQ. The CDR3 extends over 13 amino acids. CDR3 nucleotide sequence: TGTGCCAGCAGCTCGGCGCGTTCCTACGAGCAGTACTTC. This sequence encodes CASSSARSYEQYF.

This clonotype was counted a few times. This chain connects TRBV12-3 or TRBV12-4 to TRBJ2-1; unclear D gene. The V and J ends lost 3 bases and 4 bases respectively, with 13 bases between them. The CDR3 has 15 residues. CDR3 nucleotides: TGTGCCAGCAGTTTCTCTGGTAGGTTTTACAATGAGCAGTTCTTC. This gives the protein CASSFSGRFYNEQFF.

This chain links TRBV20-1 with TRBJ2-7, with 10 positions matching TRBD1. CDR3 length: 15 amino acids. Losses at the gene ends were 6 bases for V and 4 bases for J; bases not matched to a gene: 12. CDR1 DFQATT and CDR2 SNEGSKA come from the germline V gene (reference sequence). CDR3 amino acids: CSATDDRGLGYEQYF. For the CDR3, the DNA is TGCAGTGCCACTGACGACAGGGGGCTGGGATACGAGCAGTACTTC.

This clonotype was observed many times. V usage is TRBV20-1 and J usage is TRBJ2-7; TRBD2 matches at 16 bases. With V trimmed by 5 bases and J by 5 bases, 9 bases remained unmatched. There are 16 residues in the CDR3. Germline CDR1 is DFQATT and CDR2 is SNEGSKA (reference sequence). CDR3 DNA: TGCAGTGCTGCCGGGACTAGCGGGAGGGAGAACCACGAGCAGTACTTC. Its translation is CSAAGTSGRENHEQYF.

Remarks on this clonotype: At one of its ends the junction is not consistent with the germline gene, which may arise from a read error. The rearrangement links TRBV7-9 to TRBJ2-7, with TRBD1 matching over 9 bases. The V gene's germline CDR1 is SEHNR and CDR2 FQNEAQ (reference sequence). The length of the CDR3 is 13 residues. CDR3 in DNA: TGTGCCAGCAGCGTCTGGACAGGGGACGAGCAGCACTTC. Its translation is CASSVWTGDEQHF.

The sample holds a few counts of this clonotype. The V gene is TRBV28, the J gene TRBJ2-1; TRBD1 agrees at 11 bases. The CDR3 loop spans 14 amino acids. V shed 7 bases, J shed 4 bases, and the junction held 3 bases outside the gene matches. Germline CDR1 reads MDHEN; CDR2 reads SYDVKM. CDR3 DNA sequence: TGTGCCAGCAAAGGGACAGGGGGTTACAATGAGCAGTTCTTC. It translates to CASKGTGGYNEQFF.